The T cell receptor (beta chain) under discussion was sequenced for a study of T-cell memory formation after mild COVID-19. Study outcomes and limitations: Whereas later expanders leaned CD4+, clones contracting day 15 to 85 showed a balanced CD4/CD8 makeup. Mostly located in CM and EM were contracting CD4+ clones, with contracting CD8+ clones located in EMRA.

V lost 4 bases and J 1 base, leaving 18 bases between the germline ends. Looked up from germline, CDR1 is MDHEN and CDR2 is SYDVKM. This CDR3 comprises 17 residues. This clonotype was detected a few times. Its target is unknown. TCRdb used MiXCR to reprocess the 5' RACE reads, holding one entry per CDR3 protein. The repertoire includes a few hundred thousand distinct CDR3 sequences, around a sixth of them detected once, and around a fifth sits in the top ten. The specimen was PBMCs or a T cell subset sorted from them (not recorded which). This clonotype originated in a man aged 18 to 35 who had mild COVID-19 (a few samples of this study predate the infection). Cell type and time point are not known. This chain connects TRBV28 to TRBJ2-3; a weak D match, TRBD2 (5 bases). CDR3 region: CASSSLEVPGGTDTQYF. As DNA, the CDR3 is TGTGCCAGCAGTTCCCTGGAGGTACCTGGGGGCACAGATACGCAGTATTTT.